This TCR beta chain stems from a study of blood T cell repertoires in COVID-19. About the research overall: The United States, Italy and Spain supplied acute and convalescent COVID-19 samples. PBMCs, B-cell-depleted T cells, or T cells provided the cDNA or gDNA that made up the material.

In the original analysis: Reference gene primer amplification gave nucleated cell count estimates. This table comes from immunoSEQ multiplex PCR, and its TCRdb copy is limited to in-frame clones, with some not included. That table gives V, J and clone size, and the DNA gave D and trimming. The repertoire includes approximately 76,000 clones, approximately 83% of them detected once, and approximately 6% sits in the top ten. This clone was observed once. Source material: peripheral blood. The origin of this receptor is a woman aged 60-75 years with acute or convalescent COVID-19.

CDR3 in DNA: TGCGCCAGCATAGAGGTGGGGGGTGAAAAACTGTTTTTT. Its translation: CASIEVGGEKLFF. The rearrangement joins TRBV23-1 to TRBJ1-4; tentatively, D is TRBD1 (5 bases). TRBV23-1 is sorted into the ORF group, with uncertain function. V was trimmed by 7 bases and J by 7 bases, leaving 13 bases between them. The CDR3 runs 13 residues.